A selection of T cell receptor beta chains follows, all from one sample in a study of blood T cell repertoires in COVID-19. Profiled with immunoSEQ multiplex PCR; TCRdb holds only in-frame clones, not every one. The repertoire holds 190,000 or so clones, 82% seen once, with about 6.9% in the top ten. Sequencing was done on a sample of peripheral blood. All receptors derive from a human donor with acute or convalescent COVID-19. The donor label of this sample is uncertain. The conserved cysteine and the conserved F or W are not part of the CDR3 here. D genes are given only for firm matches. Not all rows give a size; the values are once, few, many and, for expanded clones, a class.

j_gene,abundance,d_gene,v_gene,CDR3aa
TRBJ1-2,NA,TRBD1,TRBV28,AIPGQGANGYT
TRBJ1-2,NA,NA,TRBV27,ASSKSGLALGGYT
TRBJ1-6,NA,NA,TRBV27,ASAGGKSYNSPLH
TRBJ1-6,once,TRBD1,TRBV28,ASKKTGTGSSPLH
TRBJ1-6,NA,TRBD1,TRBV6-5,ASAWDRGLSPLH
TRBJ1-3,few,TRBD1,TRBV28,ASELSGQGVGNTIY
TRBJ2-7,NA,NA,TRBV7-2,ASSSGRGTTYEQY
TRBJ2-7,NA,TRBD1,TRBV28,ASSFSGTGGYEQY
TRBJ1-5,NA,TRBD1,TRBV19,ASSIRDRGQPQH
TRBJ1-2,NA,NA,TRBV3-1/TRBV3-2,ASSPRTDSYGYT
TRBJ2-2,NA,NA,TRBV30,AWRWARLASTGELF
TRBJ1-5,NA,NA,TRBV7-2,ASSLAAQNYQPQH
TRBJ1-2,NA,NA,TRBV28,ASGGVFYGYT
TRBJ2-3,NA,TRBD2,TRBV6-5,ASSRAGPGTDTQY
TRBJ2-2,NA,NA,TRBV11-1,ASSTRDTGELF
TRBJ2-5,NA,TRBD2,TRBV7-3,ASSSTSAHQETQY
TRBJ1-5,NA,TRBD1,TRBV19,ASSLRGSNQPQH
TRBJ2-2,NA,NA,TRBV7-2,ASSRRAGTGELF
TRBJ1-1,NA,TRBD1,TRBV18,ASSQGQGMNTEAF
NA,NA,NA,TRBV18,ASSPRSYEQY
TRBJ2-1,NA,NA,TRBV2,ASGISDEQF
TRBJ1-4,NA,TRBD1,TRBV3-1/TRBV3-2,ASRRDRGSEKLF
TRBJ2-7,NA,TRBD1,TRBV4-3,ASSQEAGGSYEQY
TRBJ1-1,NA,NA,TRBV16,ASSQRRQVNTEAF
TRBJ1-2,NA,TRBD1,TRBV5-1,ASSLAAGGSYGYT
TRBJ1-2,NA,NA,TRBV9,ASSASGANYGYT
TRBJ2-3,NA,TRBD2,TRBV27,ASSPRLAGVSTDTQY
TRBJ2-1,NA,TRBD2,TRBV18,ASSPRTSGSLNNEQF
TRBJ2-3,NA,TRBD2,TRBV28,ASPPGLAGGPRTDTQY
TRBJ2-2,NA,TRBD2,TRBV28,ASSLSTLAGGPRTGELF